The present entry profiles one T cell receptor beta chain with its context. This entry belongs to a study of control samples from healthy donors and cancer patients. This CDR3 spans 15 amino acids. CDR1 and CDR2 from the germline V gene are LNHDA and SQIVND (reference sequence). V was shortened by 3 bases and J by 0 bases, with 9 bases between the two germline ends. The repertoire was sequenced with immunoSEQ multiplex PCR; TCRdb's copy has only in-frame clones and lacks some. The sample contains 55,000 to 85,000 clones, under 90% of which appear only once. Sample: PBMCs. This receptor was taken from a man aged 55 to 70 with lung cancer. The chain has TRBV19 and TRBJ1-5, with D perhaps matching TRBD1 (5 bases). This chain's CDR3 is CASSIGHRSNQPQHF. DNA for the CDR3: TGTGCCAGTAGTATCGGACACCGTAGCAATCAGCCCCAGCATTTT.